These T cell receptor beta chains were read from a single sample in a study of shared clonotypes between healthy human individuals. The assay was immunoSEQ multiplex PCR, and TCRdb's table has in-frame clones only and misses some. The top ten hold 0.39% of the sample, which has 2 million to 2.5 million clones, roughly 93% seen once. The sequencing sample was made of naive CD4+ T cells from PBMCs. The receptors were sampled from a man aged 18 to 29 in good health. Some clones in this sample may be carry-over from other donors' samples. The CDR3 runs from the conserved cysteine through the conserved F or W. A D gene is named only where the DNA matches it firmly. Size is stated for part of the rows, as once, few or many counts, or as a class when the clone is expanded.

D gene,J gene,clone size,V gene,CDR3 protein
NA,TRBJ1-4,NA,TRBV11-2,CASSLGARALFF
NA,TRBJ2-7,NA,TRBV10-3,CAISESSSLGQYF
TRBD2,TRBJ2-7,NA,TRBV7-9,CASSLVREGYEQYF
TRBD2,TRBJ2-2,NA,TRBV9,CASSGTGLAGAGKFAGELFF
NA,TRBJ1-1,NA,TRBV7-9,CASSRVGARNTEAFF
NA,TRBJ2-2,NA,TRBV5-1,CASTTQTSNTGELFF
NA,TRBJ1-2,NA,TRBV7-8,CASSLVRSWTATYGYTF
NA,TRBJ2-7,NA,TRBV27,CASSLRDGGRFEQYF
NA,TRBJ2-2,NA,TRBV4-1,CASSLPRVGKPNTGELFF
NA,TRBJ1-1,NA,TRBV27,CASSWGRGDTEAFF
NA,TRBJ1-2,NA,TRBV10-3,CAIRGSLNHGYTF
TRBD2,TRBJ2-1,NA,TRBV27,CASSASSGSMGAGEQFF
NA,TRBJ2-4,NA,TRBV20-1,CSAGSGNIQYF
TRBD1,TRBJ1-5,NA,TRBV19,CASSPRDRANQPQHF
NA,TRBJ1-4,NA,TRBV13,CASGPRPGNEKLFF
NA,TRBJ1-5,NA,TRBV28,CASWGAYYSNQPQHF
TRBD2,TRBJ2-5,NA,TRBV11-2,CASSLDGGRTETQYF
NA,TRBJ1-1,NA,TRBV7-3,CASSLGAHNTEAFF
NA,TRBJ1-3,NA,TRBV29-1,CSVEVGNTIYF
TRBD1,TRBJ2-2,once,TRBV7-6,CASSGQGAPGELFF
NA,TRBJ2-6,NA,TRBV5-1,CASTRSSGANVLTF
NA,TRBJ2-2,NA,TRBV5-1,CASSLGHLANTGELFF
NA,TRBJ2-3,NA,TRBV9,CASSVAGSITDTQYF
NA,TRBJ2-2,once,TRBV15,CATLASLNTGELFF
NA,TRBJ1-3,NA,TRBV6-5,CASSYGRFSGNTIYF
NA,TRBJ2-3,NA,TRBV29-1,CSVRTPSDTQYF
NA,TRBJ2-5,NA,TRBV2,CASSDWGAMETQYF
NA,TRBJ2-7,NA,TRBV7-3,CASSPDTYEQYF
NA,TRBJ2-7,NA,TRBV6-1,CASSEAPRPRIYEQYF
TRBD2,TRBJ2-7,NA,TRBV13,CASSSRLARYYEQYF
NA,TRBJ1-1,NA,TRBV7-3,CASSSPNGGAFF
TRBD1,TRBJ2-7,NA,TRBV18,CASSTGSAYEQYF
TRBD2,TRBJ2-2,NA,TRBV7-2,CASSLLGLSNTGELFF
TRBD2,TRBJ2-7,NA,TRBV28,CASEEGGSQAEQYF
TRBD1,TRBJ1-5,few,TRBV5-4,CASSLGGQRSNQPQHF
TRBD1,TRBJ1-1,once,TRBV5-4,CASSLGRDREAQGF
NA,TRBJ1-3,NA,TRBV28,CATRTGRAGNTIYF
TRBD1,TRBJ2-7,NA,TRBV5-1,CASSILTGVPNEQYF
NA,TRBJ2-2,NA,TRBV28,CASSPELLRTGELFF
NA,TRBJ2-1,NA,TRBV4-1,CASSHEGWEQFF
NA,TRBJ1-5,few,TRBV5-1,CASSLGQQNQPQHF